These 10 T cell receptor beta chains were sequenced from one sample in a study of T cell responses to AZD1222 COVID-19 vaccine. Sequenced by immunoSEQ multiplex PCR; TCRdb stores in-frame clones only, minus some. The sample lists 110,000 to 150,000 clones, around 90% occurring once. Sample: peripheral blood, taken on day 0 of AZD1222 vaccination. Receptor source: an adult in good health.

The chain employs TRBV19 and TRBJ1-5; no reliable D call. This CDR3 region has 14 residues. Germline V CDR1 and CDR2: LNHDA, SQIVND (reference sequence). Trimming cost V 4 bases and J 7 bases, with 14 bases left between them. The CDR3 protein is CASSTLQNTQPQHF. The CDR3 region has the DNA TGTGCCAGTAGTACCCTACAAAATACGCAGCCCCAGCATTTT.

CDR3 bases: TGTGCCAGCAGCCAAGATTATGGCGGGATAGCAGATACGCAGTATTTT. It specifies CASSQDYGGIADTQYF. The chain is built from TRBV3-1 (or the pseudogene TRBV3-2) and TRBJ2-3; the D gene is possibly TRBD2 (6 bases). The germline CDR1 and CDR2 sequences are LGHDT and YNNKEL (reference sequence). Trimming pared 0 bases from V and 4 bases from J, leaving 14 bases between. CDR3 length: 16 residues.

This chain links TRBV4-1 with TRBJ1-1, with TRBD1 matching over 7 bases. CDR1 is MGHRA, CDR2 YSYEKL, per germline. The CDR3 has 15 residues. V trimming: 1 base; J trimming: 5 bases; junction bases outside the gene matches: 7. The CDR3 DNA reads as TGCGCCAGCAGCCAAGGCAGGGGGGGGAAAACTGAAGCTTTCTTT. It translates to CASSQGRGGKTEAFF.

The V and J genes are TRBV11-2 and TRBJ1-2, with TRBD1 matching 10 bases. V lost 5 bases, J lost 3 bases, and 3 bases stayed unmatched. The germline V gene encodes CDR1 SGHAT and CDR2 FQNNGV. The CDR3 totals 14 residues. The CDR3 region has the DNA TGTGCCAGCAGCCCCGGACAGGGGGACTATGGCTACACCTTC. Residues: CASSPGQGDYGYTF.

This sequence joins TRBV28 and TRBJ2-2; D remains ambiguous. This CDR3 contains 12 residues. Trimming pared 5 bases from V and 6 bases from J, leaving 7 bases between. The V gene's germline CDR1 is MDHEN and CDR2 SYDVKM. The CDR3 loop reads CASSPASGELFF. CDR3 bases: TGTGCCAGCAGTCCAGCGTCCGGGGAGCTGTTTTTT.

The chain joins TRBV7-3 to TRBJ2-6; no clear D. V was pared by 4 bases and J by 0 bases, with 13 bases between. The CDR3 sequence is 17 residues long. Germline CDR1 SGHTA, CDR2 FQGTGA. The DNA of the CDR3 is TGTGCCAGCAGCTCCTCGGTGGGCCGCTCTGGGGCCAACGTCCTGACTTTC. Residues: CASSSSVGRSGANVLTF.

The chain combines TRBV19 with TRBJ2-7; D is unresolved. The CDR3 spans 15 residues. CDR1 is LNHDA, CDR2 SQIVND, per germline (reference sequence). V gave up 2 bases and J gave up 3 bases, with 14 bases separating them. For the CDR3, the DNA is TGTGCCAGTAGTATAAGTCCAGACCCTAGCTACGAGCAGTACTTC. This gives the protein CASSISPDPSYEQYF. Variable domain in full (rest from reference TRBV19 and TRBJ2-7): DGGITQSPKYLFRKEGQNVTLSCEQNLNHDAMYWYRQDPGQGLRLIYYSQIVNDFQKGDIAEGYSVSREKKESFPLTVTSAQKNPTAFYLCASSISPDPSYEQYFGPGTRLTVT.

This sequence joins TRBV6-2 or TRBV6-3 and TRBJ1-1, with no clear D. CDR3 length: 12 residues. With 6 bases removed from V and 0 bases from J, the gap between germline ends came to 5 bases. Looked up from germline, CDR1 is MNHEY and CDR2 is SVGEGT. The CDR3 is CASRPLNTEAFF. CDR3 DNA sequence: TGTGCCAGCAGGCCTCTGAACACTGAAGCTTTCTTT.

V is TRBV9 and J is TRBJ2-7, with 8 bases fitting TRBD2. Germline lookup yields CDR1 SGDLS and CDR2 YYNGEE. The CDR3 spans 14 residues. After removal of 3 bases from V and 9 bases from J, the junction contained 11 bases not matched to a gene. This chain's CDR3 is CASSGDEAGVRQYF. CDR3 nucleotides: TGTGCCAGCAGCGGGGATGAAGCGGGAGTACGGCAGTACTTC.

The rearrangement links TRBV7-3 to TRBJ2-6; 9 bases are shared with TRBD1. Trimming cost V 5 bases and J 3 bases; bases outside gene matches: 11. In germline, CDR1 is SGHTA, CDR2 FQGTGA. The CDR3 contains 18 residues. The CDR3 loop reads CASSVIPQGAGGANVLTF. The CDR3, as DNA: TGTGCCAGCAGCGTTATCCCACAGGGGGCTGGTGGGGCCAACGTCCTGACTTTC.